The present T cell receptor beta chain was sequenced within a study of cytomegalovirus exposure and HLA in healthy donors. PCR involved 60 Vbeta and 13 Jbeta primers. Profiling relied on immunoSEQ multiplex PCR, and the TCRdb table lists in-frame clones only, not all of them. The sample has 130,000 or so clones. Germline loops: CDR1 SGHRS, CDR2 YFSETQ. V dropped 0 bases and J dropped 5 bases, with 12 bases sitting between them. The CDR3 is 15 residues long. This clonotype was obtained from a woman in her thirties or forties in good health and CMV-seronegative. The V and J genes are TRBV5-1 and TRBJ2-1; a weak D match, TRBD1 (7 bases). What was sequenced was PBMCs. CDR3 amino acids: CASSLAGGMNNEQFF. The CDR3 DNA is TGCGCCAGCAGCTTGGCAGGGGGGATGAACAATGAGCAGTTCTTC.